Shown below are 22 T cell receptor beta chains from a single sample sequenced in a study of human versus mouse CDR3 diversity and MHC coevolution (dated by TCRdb to 2016 to 2017). The library was built by means of the immunoSEQ multiplex PCR assay. The table comes from immuneACCESS by way of TCRdb, which keeps in-frame sequences with V and J called. Part of the clones is missing from these tables; in studies checked, under half for an unresolved V gene and the rest for unknown reasons. This sample lists some 80,000 clones; less than 95% were detected once. Approximately 0.15% of the sample is in the top ten clones. Sequenced: naive CD4+ T cells from blood. The cell subset or site label corresponds to: CD45RO-negative CD62L-positive naive CD4 T cells. The receptors stem from a person between 25 and 70 years old in good health.

About this clone: An end of the junction does not agree with germline; a read error may underlie this. The chain carries TRBV4-1 and TRBJ2-5, with TRBD1 as a possible D gene (6 bases). With the DNA end fitting TRBJ2-7 better, the J assignment may be wrong. Germline-derived CDR1 and CDR2 are MGHRA and YSYEKL. The CDR3 contains 15 residues. CDR3 DNA sequence: TGCGCCAGCAGTCAAGAGAGGACAGTCTCCTACGAGCAGTACTTC. This translates into CASSQERTVSYEQYF.

The V and J genes are TRBV18 and TRBJ1-1; D is perhaps TRBD1 (5 bases). This CDR3 contains 14 residues. Germline lookup yields CDR1 KGHSH and CDR2 LQKENI. V was trimmed by 3 bases and J by 11 bases, leaving 19 bases between them. The CDR3 DNA is TGTGCCAGCTCACCTATGGGACCGGGGGTCGTTGCTTTCTTT. This encodes CASSPMGPGVVAFF.

The rearrangement joins TRBV27 to TRBJ1-1; D not certain. Per germline, CDR1 MNHEY and CDR2 SMNVEV (reference sequence). V lost 5 bases to trimming and J lost 5 bases, with 15 bases between them. The CDR3 loop spans 14 amino acids. CDR3 sequence: CASSPRGGVTEAFF. CDR3 DNA sequence: TGTGCCAGCAGTCCCCGCGGAGGAGTGACTGAAGCTTTCTTT.

The chain links TRBV18 to TRBJ2-7, with D maybe TRBD1 (6 bases). The CDR3 is 13 amino acids. V was pared by 3 bases and J by 6 bases, with 12 bases between. Germline V lookup: CDR1 KGHSH, CDR2 LQKENI. CDR3 in amino acids: CASSPQQGSEQYF. Written as DNA, the CDR3 is TGTGCCAGCTCACCGCAACAGGGATCCGAGCAGTACTTC.

The V and J genes are TRBV4-1 and TRBJ2-1, with TRBD2 matching over 14 bases. Germline CDR1 MGHRA, CDR2 YSYEKL. This CDR3 is 19 amino acids long. The V gene end was trimmed by 5 bases and the J gene end by 2 bases; junction bases not matched to a gene: 11. In DNA form, the CDR3 reads TGCGCCAGCAGCTTAGCTGGACTAGCGGGAGGACCCACCTACAATGAGCAGTTCTTC. As protein: CASSLAGLAGGPTYNEQFF.

The chain employs TRBV2 and TRBJ1-2; 9 bases map to TRBD1. The CDR3 sequence is 13 residues long. The germline V gene has CDR1 SNHLY and CDR2 FYNNEI. Trimming took 6 bases from V and 7 from J; bases not matched to a gene: 6. The CDR3 bases are TGTGCCAGCAGCGGGACAGGGACCGGTGGCTACACCTTC. Translated, it gives CASSGTGTGGYTF.

The V call is TRBV7-8, the J call TRBJ2-7, with 10 bases aligning to TRBD2. V was pared by 5 bases and J by 2 bases, with 6 bases of the junction left unmatched. This CDR3 has 15 residues. Per the germline V gene, CDR1 is SGHVS and CDR2 is FQNEAQ. CDR3 loop: CASSTRTSGPYEQYF. Written as DNA, the CDR3 is TGTGCCAGCAGCACGCGGACTAGCGGACCCTACGAGCAGTACTTC.

In the case of this clone: In the same sample, other DNA sequences code for this CDR3. The V call is TRBV18, the J call TRBJ1-5; possible D gene TRBD1, 5 bases. V was cut by 2 bases and J by 7 bases, with 18 bases left in between. This CDR3 comprises 16 residues. CDR1 and CDR2 (germline): KGHSH, LQKENI. CDR3 loop: CASSPRAGRSEQPQHF. The CDR3, as DNA: TGTGCCAGCTCACCAAGGGCAGGGCGCTCTGAGCAGCCCCAGCATTTT.

The V gene is TRBV5-1, the J gene TRBJ2-2, with 10 positions matching TRBD2. Germline-derived CDR1 and CDR2 are SGHRS and YFSETQ. The trim removed 2 bases at V and 1 base at J, leaving 8 bases unmatched. This CDR3 has 18 amino acids. CDR3 protein: CASSLNSPSGGNTGELFF. The CDR3 nucleotides read TGCGCCAGCAGCTTAAATTCCCCTAGCGGGGGGAACACCGGGGAGCTGTTTTTT.

This clone was seen only once. The chain combines TRBV7-9 with TRBJ1-2; TRBD1 might be the D (5 bases). Germline loops: CDR1 SEHNR, CDR2 FQNEAQ (reference sequence). The germline V and J ends were trimmed by 1 base and 2 bases, with 14 bases remaining between them. This CDR3 has 16 residues. The CDR3 loop reads CASSLGAGGENYGYTF. For the CDR3, the DNA is TGTGCCAGCAGCTTAGGGGCGGGGGGTGAAAACTATGGCTACACCTTC.

This clone was found a few times. This chain connects TRBV19 to TRBJ2-3, with D possibly matching TRBD1 (6 bases). The length of the CDR3 is 16 residues. Between the trimmed V and J ends, which lost 3 bases and 7 bases, there was a span of 20 bases. Germline V lookup: CDR1 LNHDA, CDR2 SQIVND (reference sequence). The CDR3 nucleotides read TGTGCCAGTAGTATTAGGGCAGGGGCGTCTATATATACGCAGTATTTT. It codes for CASSIRAGASIYTQYF.

This clone came up once. The chain carries TRBV6-5 and TRBJ2-7; TRBD2 aligns across 11 bases. This CDR3 is 15 amino acids long. V lost 4 bases and J lost 7; bases outside the gene matches: 9. Germline assignment: CDR1 MNHEY and CDR2 SVGAGI. CDR3 DNA sequence: TGTGCCAGCAGTTTGACTAGCGGGGTCGGAAGAGAGCAGTACTTC. Its translation is CASSLTSGVGREQYF.

This chain uses TRBV9 with TRBJ1-1; no clear D. The germline V gene has CDR1 SGDLS and CDR2 YYNGEE. Trimming stripped 3 bases from V and 0 bases from J, with 12 bases between. The CDR3 has 15 residues. CDR3 DNA sequence: TGTGCCAGCAGCGCACAGTCCCAACTGAACACTGAAGCTTTCTTT. Translating gives CASSAQSQLNTEAFF.

The chain couples TRBV7-8 to TRBJ2-7; 10 positions agree with TRBD2. The germline V gene has CDR1 SGHVS and CDR2 FQNEAQ. The V gene end was trimmed by 2 bases and the J gene end by 4 bases; junction bases not matched to a gene: 5. This CDR3 spans 15 amino acids. The CDR3 coding sequence is TGTGCCAGCAGCTTATCCCCTAGCGGGAGTTACGAGCAGTACTTC. This translates into CASSLSPSGSYEQYF.

Only one count was recorded for this clone. V gene TRBV7-9 combines with J gene TRBJ2-1; no firm D call. The CDR3 consists of 14 residues. Germline V gene lookup returns CDR1 SEHNR and CDR2 FQNEAQ (reference sequence). Trimming pared 4 bases from V and 6 bases from J, leaving 13 bases between. CDR3 in amino acids: CASSSDGSGNEQFF. The DNA for the CDR3 is TGTGCCAGCAGCTCAGATGGGTCGGGCAATGAGCAGTTCTTC.

The rearrangement joins TRBV19 to TRBJ1-1, with a weak D call TRBD1 (5 bases). The germline V gene has CDR1 LNHDA and CDR2 SQIVND (reference sequence). Trimming took 4 bases from V and 6 from J, leaving 15 bases between them. There are 14 residues in the CDR3. CDR3 in amino acids: CASSRPQGNAEAFF. The CDR3 coding sequence is TGTGCCAGTAGTAGACCCCAGGGTAATGCTGAAGCTTTCTTT. Drawing the rest from reference TRBV19 and TRBJ1-1, the complete variable domain is DGGITQSPKYLFRKEGQNVTLSCEQNLNHDAMYWYRQDPGQGLRLIYYSQIVNDFQKGDIAEGYSVSREKKESFPLTVTSAQKNPTAFYLCASSRPQGNAEAFFGQGTRLTVV.

V and J are TRBV4-2 and TRBJ2-7; 11 nucleotides line up with TRBD2. Germline CDR1 LGHNA, CDR2 YNFKEQ. J gave up 0 bases and V 0 bases, and 7 bases lay outside the gene matches. The CDR3 extends over 18 amino acids. The CDR3 coding sequence is TGTGCCAGCAGCCAAGACCTAGCGGGAGGCGTCCTCTCCTACGAGCAGTACTTC. Amino acid sequence: CASSQDLAGGVLSYEQYF.

V and J are TRBV5-1 and TRBJ2-2, with 7 bases matching TRBD1. The CDR3 has 15 amino acids. Germline-derived CDR1 and CDR2 are SGHRS and YFSETQ. V shed 0 bases and J 4 bases; nucleotides not matched to a gene: 3. CDR3 residues: CASSLGQGSTGELFF. CDR3 DNA sequence: TGCGCCAGCAGCTTGGGACAGGGTTCCACCGGGGAGCTGTTTTTT.

CDR3 in DNA: TGCAGCGTTGAACGGGGACTGAACCAAGAGACCCAGTACTTC. The encoded protein is CSVERGLNQETQYF. The V call is TRBV29-1, the J call TRBJ2-5; a possible D gene is TRBD2 (6 bases). This CDR3 spans 14 amino acids. CDR1 and CDR2 (germline): SQVTM, ANQGSEA. V was clipped by 2 bases and J by 0 bases, with 10 bases between them. The variable domain in full, completed from reference TRBV29-1 and TRBJ2-5, reads SAVISQKPSRDICQRGTSLTIQCQVDSQVTMMFWYRQQPGQSLTLIATANQGSEATYESGFVIDKFPISRPNLTFSTLTVSNMSPEDSSIYLCSVERGLNQETQYFGPGTRLLVL.

The rearrangement links TRBV4-1 to TRBJ1-2; 9 nucleotides agree with TRBD1. J gave up 0 bases and V 4 bases, and 6 bases lay outside the gene matches. The CDR3 runs 16 residues. In germline, CDR1 is MGHRA, CDR2 YSYEKL. The DNA of the CDR3 is TGCGCCAGCAGCCCTGGGGACAGGGCCTCTAACTATGGCTACACCTTC. It specifies CASSPGDRASNYGYTF.

The V and J genes are TRBV5-1 and TRBJ1-2; possibly TRBD1 for D (5 bases). The V and J ends lost 4 bases and 5 bases respectively, with 18 bases between them. CDR1 SGHRS and CDR2 YFSETQ come from the germline V gene. This CDR3 has 15 amino acids. The CDR3 bases are TGCGCCAGCAGCCCGGGCCCGACAGTTGGATATGGCTACACCTTC. Translation: CASSPGPTVGYGYTF.

This clone has just one count. The V call is TRBV19, the J call TRBJ2-2; a weak D match, TRBD1 (5 bases). V dropped 3 bases and J dropped 1 base, with 6 bases sitting between them. The CDR3 consists of 14 residues. The V gene's germline CDR1 is LNHDA and CDR2 SQIVND (reference sequence). CDR3 sequence reads: CASSMTVNTGELFF. The DNA of the CDR3 is TGTGCCAGTAGTATGACAGTGAACACCGGGGAGCTGTTTTTT.